This T cell receptor (beta chain) was recorded in a study of blood T cell repertoires in COVID-19. Study in general: Two negative PCRs, clearance, or symptom resolution had been documented for recovered Cohort 3 donors. T cells, B-cell-depleted T cells, or PBMCs provided the cDNA or gDNA that served as material.

Points on this clone: Other DNA sequences in this sample translate to the same CDR3.

Trimming removed 4 bases at V and 2 bases at J, with 4 bases between. The CDR3 is 12 residues long. In germline, CDR1 is SEHNR, CDR2 FQNEAQ (reference sequence). Libraries were prepared by immunoSEQ multiplex PCR; TCRdb keeps only in-frame clonotypes and omits some of them. The table lists 400,000 or so clones, around 87% of them singletons. The receptor was derived from a man aged 35 to 55 in a cohort exposed to, infected with or recovered from COVID-19 (not recorded which). The V and J genes are TRBV7-9 and TRBJ2-3; unclear D gene. Sequenced: PBMCs or T cells enriched from blood (not recorded which). CDR3 coding DNA: TGTGCCAGCAGCTCCTCCACAGATACGCAGTATTTT. It is translated as CASSSSTDTQYF.